A single sample gave rise to the 5 T cell receptor beta chains below, sequenced in a study of T cell responses to AZD1222 COVID-19 vaccine. TCRdb keeps only in-frame clones here, not all; method: immunoSEQ multiplex PCR. Here the sample spans 150,000 or so clones, 92% being singletons. The sample here was peripheral blood, taken on day 0 of AZD1222 vaccination. The receptors here all came from an adult in good health.

J is TRBJ1-2 and V is TRBV13; D unresolved. This CDR3 comprises 13 residues. Trimming removed 2 bases from V and 4 bases from J, with 8 bases in between. Germline values: CDR1 PRHDT, CDR2 FYEKMQ (reference sequence). CDR3 in DNA: TGTGCCAGCAGCTTACGTGGCCCCTATGGCTACACCTTC. Its translation is CASSLRGPYGYTF.

The chain is built from TRBV4-2 and TRBJ1-2, with 8 bases matching TRBD1. The CDR3 spans 15 residues. Germline V lookup: CDR1 LGHNA, CDR2 YNFKEQ. The J segment lost 4 bases and the V segment lost 3 bases, leaving 7 bases of the junction unmatched. CDR3 nucleotide sequence: TGTGCCAGCAGCCACTGGGACAGGTCGTCCTATGGCTACACCTTC. Translating it yields CASSHWDRSSYGYTF.

The chain carries TRBV5-1 and TRBJ1-5; the D gene is possibly TRBD1 (6 bases). V lost 0 bases to trimming and J lost 1 base, with 8 bases between them. The CDR3 sequence is 15 residues long. The germline V gene has CDR1 SGHRS and CDR2 YFSETQ. DNA of the CDR3: TGCGCCAGCAGCTTGGGGCAGGGGAGCAATCAGCCCCAGCATTTT. It codes for CASSLGQGSNQPQHF.

J is TRBJ1-4 and V is TRBV21-1; the table assigns TRBD1, which was not confirmed against the DNA. TRBV21-1 is deemed a pseudogene. The CDR3 runs 18 residues. The CDR3 nucleotides read TGTGCCAGCAGCCCCGGGGGGGGACAGGGGGCGGCTAATGAAAAACTGTTTTTT. Its protein is CASSPGGGQGAANEKLFF.

In this sample, this clone turned up a few times. The V gene is TRBV2, the J gene TRBJ1-5; D uncertain. The CDR3 is 15 amino acids. Germline loops: CDR1 SNHLY, CDR2 FYNNEI. With 6 bases removed from V and 4 bases from J, the gap between germline ends came to 16 bases. DNA of the CDR3: TGTGCCAGCAGATACGACACCTTTAATAATCAGCCCCAGCATTTT. It codes for CASRYDTFNNQPQHF.